These 32 T cell receptor beta chains came from one sample sequenced in a study of radiation and T cells in renal cell carcinoma. Time point indicated: blood 2 weeks post-SBRT. As for treatment: 15 Gy SBRT to primary tumor, nephrectomy 4 weeks later. Clones were read by immunoSEQ multiplex PCR, and TCRdb kept only the in-frame ones, dropping some. The data hold more than 150,000 clones, with approximately 88% observed a single time. The sample here was blood, taken from a patient whose treatment included radiotherapy and nephrectomy. All receptors come from a woman between 50 and 59 years old with renal cell carcinoma.

The chain couples TRBV7-6 to TRBJ1-4, with 10 bases matching TRBD1. Losses at the gene ends were 5 bases for V and 8 bases for J; bases not matched to a gene: 5. CDR1 and CDR2 (germline): SGHVS, FNYEAQ. The CDR3 covers 14 residues. The CDR3 bases are TGTGCCAGCAGCCTGGGACAGGGGAGGGAAAAACTGTTTTTT. It yields the protein CASSLGQGREKLFF.

CDR3: CASRGQVRETQYF. The CDR3 DNA sequence: TGTGCCAGCAGGGGACAGGTCAGAGAGACCCAGTACTTC. The chain links TRBV6-5 to TRBJ2-5, with 8 bases fitting TRBD1. Germline values: CDR1 MNHEY, CDR2 SVGAGI. This CDR3 is 13 amino acids long. V shed 6 bases and J 4 bases; nucleotides not matched to a gene: 4.

This sequence joins TRBV19 and TRBJ1-1, with 7 bases fitting TRBD1. Germline V lookup: CDR1 LNHDA, CDR2 SQIVND (reference sequence). V lost 1 base to trimming and J lost 8 bases; unmatched junction nucleotides: 10. The CDR3 contains 15 residues. The DNA of the CDR3 is TGTGCCAGTAGTATAGGACAGGGAGGGAAAGAGGAAGCTTTCTTT. Translating gives CASSIGQGGKEEAFF.

Comment on this clone: This same CDR3 is encoded by further DNA sequences in the sample. The chain carries TRBV7-9 and TRBJ2-1; no clear D. CDR3 length: 13 residues. Germline V CDR1 and CDR2: SEHNR, FQNEAQ (reference sequence). V lost 3 bases, J lost 5 bases, and 8 bases lay in between. The CDR3 is CASSLDVDNEQFF. CDR3 nucleotide sequence: TGTGCCAGCAGCTTGGATGTGGACAATGAGCAGTTCTTC.

The V and J genes are TRBV18 and TRBJ2-5; 7 bases agree with TRBD1. This CDR3 has 14 residues. The V segment lost 2 bases and the J segment 1 base; nucleotides outside the gene matches: 1. CDR1 and CDR2 (germline): KGHSH, LQKENI. As DNA, the CDR3 is TGTGCCAGCTCACCAGGGACAGTCCAAGAGACCCAGTACTTC. It codes for CASSPGTVQETQYF.

The CDR3 here is CASSLPSGGPNTGELFF. The CDR3 bases are TGTGCCAGCAGTTTACCTAGCGGGGGTCCGAACACCGGGGAGCTGTTTTTT. This chain connects TRBV27 to TRBJ2-2; TRBD2 aligns across 10 bases. Germline CDR1 and CDR2: MNHEY and SMNVEV (reference sequence). V lost 2 bases and J lost 0; bases outside the gene matches: 3. The length of the CDR3 is 17 residues.

The chain carries TRBV6-5 and TRBJ2-2; D could derive from TRBD1 or TRBD2 (5 bases each). CDR3 size: 13 residues. V was pared by 8 bases and J by 5 bases, with 12 bases between. Looked up from germline, CDR1 is MNHEY and CDR2 is SVGAGI. In DNA, the CDR3 is TGTGCCAGCTACAGGCGAGGGACCGGGGAGCTGTTTTTT. Its translation is CASYRRGTGELFF.

The chain combines TRBV6-6 with TRBJ1-2; D might be TRBD1 (5 bases). Germline CDR1 and CDR2: MNHNY and SVGAGI (reference sequence). The V gene lost 6 bases and the J gene lost 4 bases, with 21 bases spanning the gap. The CDR3 has 16 residues. The CDR3 protein is CASREPGTPRVYGYTF. DNA for the CDR3: TGTGCCAGCAGGGAACCAGGGACGCCAAGGGTCTATGGCTACACCTTC.

This clone was seen only once. This chain connects TRBV7-6 to TRBJ1-1; 10 bases agree with TRBD1. J gave up 5 bases and V 5 bases, and 8 bases lay outside the gene matches. The CDR3 has 15 amino acids. CDR1 and CDR2 (germline): SGHVS, FNYEAQ. CDR3 sequence (DNA): TGTGCCAGCAGCCCATGGACAGGGGGAGGAACTGAAGCTTTCTTT. Amino acids: CASSPWTGGGTEAFF.

This chain links TRBV11-2 with TRBJ2-5; 7 bases fit TRBD2. Germline V CDR1 and CDR2: SGHAT, FQNNGV. With 6 bases clipped from V and 1 base from J, the junction kept 14 bases outside the gene matches. The CDR3 sequence is 17 residues long. The CDR3 region has the DNA TGTGCCAGCAGTCACCCTCCTGGGGGGACTATCCAAGAGACCCAGTACTTC. Protein product: CASSHPPGGTIQETQYF. Variable domain in full (rest from reference TRBV11-2 and TRBJ2-5): EAGVAQSPRYKIIEKRQSVAFWCNPISGHATLYWYQQILGQGPKLLIQFQNNGVVDDSQLPKDRFSAERLKGVDSTLKIQPAKLEDSAVYLCASSHPPGGTIQETQYFGPGTRLLVL.

The table lists this clone with a few counts. The chain carries TRBV29-1 and TRBJ1-1; D not resolved. Germline CDR1 SQVTM, CDR2 ANQGSEA. Trimming cost V 6 bases and J 4 bases, with 15 bases left between them. The CDR3 contains 13 residues. Here the CDR3 reads CSVGPGWGTEAFF. The CDR3 DNA is TGCAGCGTCGGACCCGGTTGGGGCACTGAAGCTTTCTTT. The complete variable domain, with remaining parts taken from reference TRBV29-1 and TRBJ1-1, reads SAVISQKPSRDICQRGTSLTIQCQVDSQVTMMFWYRQQPGQSLTLIATANQGSEATYESGFVIDKFPISRPNLTFSTLTVSNMSPEDSSIYLCSVGPGWGTEAFFGQGTRLTVV.

V is TRBV6-1 and J is TRBJ2-1, with 14 nucleotides matching TRBD2. The CDR3 totals 14 residues. The germline V gene encodes CDR1 MNHNS and CDR2 SASEGT. V lost 1 base and J lost 14; bases outside the gene matches: 4. CDR3 amino acids: CASSEGLAGGREFF. CDR3 sequence (DNA): TGTGCCAGCAGTGAAGGACTAGCGGGGGGGCGGGAGTTCTTC.

The V call is TRBV9, the J call TRBJ1-3; D not certain. The ends were cut back, 0 bases at V and 4 bases at J, with 11 bases in the middle. The CDR3 spans 15 residues. CDR1 SGDLS and CDR2 YYNGEE come from the germline V gene. DNA for the CDR3: TGTGCCAGCAGCGTAGGCGAAACCGTCGGAAACACCATATATTTT. Translation gives CASSVGETVGNTIYF. The variable domain in full, completed from reference TRBV9 and TRBJ1-3, reads DSGVTQTPKHLITATGQRVTLRCSPRSGDLSVYWYQQSLDQGLQFLIQYYNGEERAKGNILERFSAQQFPDLHSELNLSSLELGDSALYFCASSVGETVGNTIYFGEGSWLTVV.

The CDR3 nucleotides read TGTGCCAGCGGGCCCCCGCAGACTAAAACGCAGTATTTT. Its protein is CASGPPQTKTQYF. The rearrangement joins TRBV7-8 to TRBJ2-3, with D maybe TRBD2 (5 bases). The CDR3 has 13 amino acids. Germline V CDR1 and CDR2: SGHVS, FQNEAQ. V shed 8 bases and J shed 9 bases, with 18 bases lying between them. Supplemented by reference TRBV7-8 and TRBJ2-3, the full variable domain reads GAGVSQSPRYKVAKRGQDVALRCDPISGHVSLFWYQQALGQGPEFLTYFQNEAQLDKSGLPSDRFFAERPEGSVSTLKIQRTQQEDSAVYLCASGPPQTKTQYFGPGTRLTVL.

The chain couples TRBV7-9 to TRBJ1-1; D gene unclear. Germline V lookup: CDR1 SEHNR, CDR2 FQNEAQ (reference sequence). Trimming took 2 bases from V and 4 from J, leaving 11 bases between them. The CDR3 spans 14 residues. CDR3 in DNA: TGTGCCAGCAGCTTATCCGGGTATGGCACTGAAGCTTTCTTT. It is translated as CASSLSGYGTEAFF.

Here the CDR3 reads CASSPIAGGHGYTF. CDR3 nucleotide sequence: TGTGCCAGCAGTCCGATTGCAGGGGGACATGGCTACACCTTC. This sequence joins TRBV6-5 and TRBJ1-2, with 7 positions matching TRBD1. The CDR3 is 14 amino acids. CDR1 is MNHEY and CDR2 is SVGAGI in the germline V gene. With V trimmed by 5 bases and J by 6 bases, 9 bases remained unmatched.

This clone was detected only once. V and J are TRBV4-1 and TRBJ1-2; D uncertain. There are 16 residues in the CDR3. Germline V CDR1 and CDR2: MGHRA, YSYEKL. Between the trimmed V and J ends, which lost 0 bases and 4 bases, there was a span of 15 bases. The DNA of the CDR3 is TGCGCCAGCAGCCAAGAGATCAGGCGGCGAGGCTATGGCTACACCTTC. It specifies CASSQEIRRRGYGYTF.

The J gene is TRBJ2-7, the V gene TRBV7-6; D is perhaps TRBD2 (7 bases). This CDR3 is 15 amino acids long. The germline V gene encodes CDR1 SGHVS and CDR2 FNYEAQ. V lost 5 bases and J lost 5, with 19 bases in between. DNA of the CDR3: TGTGCCAGCAGCCTGAGATGGGGGGGCACGGACGAGCAGTACTTC. This encodes CASSLRWGGTDEQYF.

The V and J genes are TRBV5-4 and TRBJ2-1; no clear D gene. The CDR3 is made up of 15 amino acids. In germline, CDR1 is SGHNT, CDR2 YYREEE (reference sequence). Trimming took off 2 bases at V and 0 bases at J, with 9 bases between the two ends. CDR3 amino acids: CASSFDLSSYNEQFF. CDR3 DNA sequence: TGTGCCAGCAGCTTTGATTTGAGCTCCTACAATGAGCAGTTCTTC.

The genes are TRBV5-8 and TRBJ1-1; D is uncertain. The V gene's germline CDR1 is SGHTS and CDR2 YDEGEE. The CDR3 runs to 15 residues. Trimming shortened V by 2 bases and J by 5 bases, and 16 bases separated the two germline ends. CDR3 DNA sequence: TGTGCCAGCAGCTTAGGGTGGCCGAAGGGTACTGAAGCTTTCTTT. Its translation: CASSLGWPKGTEAFF.

The rearrangement links TRBV18 to TRBJ2-7; D is unresolved. This CDR3 spans 15 amino acids. V gave up 0 bases and J gave up 3 bases, with 12 bases separating them. Per the germline V gene, CDR1 is KGHSH and CDR2 is LQKENI. CDR3 DNA sequence: TGTGCCAGCTCACCACCGCCAGGTTCTTTCTACGAGCAGTACTTC. Translating it yields CASSPPPGSFYEQYF.

This clone was counted once. The chain has TRBV15 and TRBJ1-5; maybe TRBD1 (6 bases). CDR3 length equals 15 residues. Germline V gene data show CDR1 as LNHNV and CDR2 as YYDKDF (reference sequence). Deletions cut 8 bases from V and 3 bases from J, with 17 bases between. CDR3 sequence: CATRPTGSFNQPQHF. CDR3 DNA: TGTGCCACCCGTCCCACAGGGAGCTTCAATCAGCCCCAGCATTTT.

The rearrangement uses TRBV7-6 and TRBJ1-2, with 7 bases fitting TRBD1. From germline, CDR1 is SGHVS and CDR2 FNYEAQ. This CDR3 contains 13 residues. Trimming cost V 5 bases and J 3 bases; bases outside gene matches: 3. The CDR3 is CASSRDRDYGYTF. The CDR3 DNA sequence: TGTGCCAGCAGCAGAGACAGGGACTATGGCTACACCTTC. The variable domain in full, completed from reference TRBV7-6 and TRBJ1-2, reads GAGVSQSPRYKVTKRGQDVALRCDPISGHVSLYWYRQALGQGPEFLTYFNYEAQQDKSGLPNDRFSAERPEGSISTLTIQRTEQRDSAMYRCASSRDRDYGYTFGSGTRLTVV.

The V and J genes are TRBV25-1 and TRBJ2-7; possibly TRBD1 for D (5 bases). Germline V gene sequence: CDR1 MGHDK, CDR2 SYGVNS. Trimming took 5 bases from V and 6 from J, leaving 17 bases between them. The CDR3 length is 14 residues. The CDR3 region is CASSLQGAWVEQYF. DNA for the CDR3: TGTGCCAGCAGTTTACAAGGGGCTTGGGTCGAGCAGTACTTC.

The V gene is TRBV29-1, the J gene TRBJ1-5; possible D gene TRBD1, 6 bases. With 4 bases removed from V and 5 bases from J, the gap between germline ends came to 12 bases. From germline, CDR1 is SQVTM and CDR2 ANQGSEA. The CDR3 has 13 residues. The CDR3 bases are TGCAGCGTTGCAACAGGGCGAGATCAGCCCCAGCATTTT. Its translation is CSVATGRDQPQHF.

V is TRBV4-1 and J is TRBJ1-5, with D possibly matching TRBD1 (5 bases). The CDR3 is made up of 16 amino acids. The germline V gene has CDR1 MGHRA and CDR2 YSYEKL. Trimming removed 4 bases from V and 3 bases from J, with 16 bases in between. CDR3 nucleotide sequence: TGCGCCAGCAGCCCATCGGGGCAGATCACCAATCAGCCCCAGCATTTT. Its translation is CASSPSGQITNQPQHF.

This chain connects TRBV29-1 to TRBJ1-1, with TRBD1 as a possible D gene (6 bases). The germline V gene encodes CDR1 SQVTM and CDR2 ANQGSEA. The CDR3 covers 13 residues. V lost 7 bases and J lost 3, with 15 bases in between. The CDR3 nucleotides read TGCAGCGCTGTGGCTTGGACAGACACTGAAGCTTTCTTT. It translates to CSAVAWTDTEAFF.

This clone is a singleton in its sample. J is TRBJ2-5 and V is TRBV10-3; D perhaps matches TRBD1 (5 bases). The DNA end is more similar to TRBJ2-7, so the J call may be wrong. The germline CDR1 and CDR2 sequences are ENHRY and SYGVKD. The CDR3 consists of 14 residues. CDR3 protein: CAISESRQGNEQYF. The CDR3, as DNA: TGTGCCATCAGTGAGTCGAGGCAGGGAAACGAGCAGTACTTC.

Turning to this clone: Distinct nucleotide sequences in the sample also encode this CDR3. The chain is built from TRBV19 and TRBJ1-5; the match to TRBD1 covers 7 bases. The trim removed 0 bases at V and 3 bases at J, leaving 2 bases unmatched. The germline gives CDR1 LNHDA, CDR2 SQIVND (reference sequence). The CDR3 loop spans 15 amino acids. CDR3 sequence reads: CASSIDRGDNQPQHF. For the CDR3, the DNA is TGTGCCAGTAGTATAGACAGGGGGGACAATCAGCCCCAGCATTTT.

The gene calls are TRBV5-4 and TRBJ2-7; possible D gene TRBD1, 5 bases. Trimming stripped 1 base from V and 7 bases from J, with 12 bases between. The CDR3 contains 13 residues. Looked up from germline, CDR1 is SGHNT and CDR2 is YYREEE (reference sequence). CDR3 residues: CASSLSGSLEQYF. CDR3 DNA: TGTGCCAGCAGCTTGTCAGGGTCCCTGGAGCAGTACTTC.

The rearrangement links TRBV9 to TRBJ2-3; 10 bases agree with TRBD2. The CDR3 has 16 amino acids. CDR1 is SGDLS and CDR2 is YYNGEE in the germline V gene. With 2 bases clipped from V and 1 base from J, the junction kept 4 bases outside the gene matches. The CDR3 bases are TGTGCCAGCAGCGTCACTAGCGGGGCTCGCACAGATACGCAGTATTTT. It translates to CASSVTSGARTDTQYF.

The rearrangement uses TRBV7-3 and TRBJ1-1; 7 bases are shared with TRBD1. The CDR3 length is 14 residues. V lost 4 bases and J lost 4; bases outside the gene matches: 6. The germline CDR1 and CDR2 sequences are SGHTA and FQGTGA. CDR3 protein: CASSSGTAGTEAFF. CDR3 coding DNA: TGTGCCAGCAGCTCCGGGACAGCGGGCACTGAAGCTTTCTTT. The whole variable domain, remainder taken from reference TRBV7-3 and TRBJ1-1, is GAGVSQTPSNKVTEKGKYVELRCDPISGHTALYWYRQSLGQGPEFLIYFQGTGAADDSGLPNDRFFAVRPEGSVSTLKIQRTERGDSAVYLCASSSGTAGTEAFFGQGTRLTVV.